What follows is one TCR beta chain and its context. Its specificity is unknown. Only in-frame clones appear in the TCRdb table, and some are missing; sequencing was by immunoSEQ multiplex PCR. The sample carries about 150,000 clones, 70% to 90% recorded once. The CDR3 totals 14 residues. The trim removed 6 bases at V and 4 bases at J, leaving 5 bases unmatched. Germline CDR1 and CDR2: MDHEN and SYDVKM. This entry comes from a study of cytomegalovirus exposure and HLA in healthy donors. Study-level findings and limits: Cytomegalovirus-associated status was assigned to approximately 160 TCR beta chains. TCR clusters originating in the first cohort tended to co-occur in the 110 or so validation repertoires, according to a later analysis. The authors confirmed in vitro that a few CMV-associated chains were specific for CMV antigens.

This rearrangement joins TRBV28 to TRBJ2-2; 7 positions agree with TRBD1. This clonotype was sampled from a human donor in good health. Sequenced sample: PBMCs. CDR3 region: CASRKQGTTGELFF. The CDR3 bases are TGTGCCAGCAGAAAACAGGGGACCACCGGGGAGCTGTTTTTT.